A single sample is the source of the 10 T cell receptor beta chains below, sequenced in a study of blood T cell repertoires in COVID-19. Method: immunoSEQ multiplex PCR; TCRdb's copy keeps in-frame clones and lacks some. The profile shows about 99,000 clones, around 87% of them singletons. Material: peripheral blood. Receptor source: a middle-aged man with acute or convalescent COVID-19.

This clone was observed a handful of times. The chain joins TRBV9 to TRBJ2-7, with TRBD2 identical over 7 bases. Germline values: CDR1 SGDLS, CDR2 YYNGEE. J gave up 3 bases and V 3 bases, and 6 bases lay outside the gene matches. This CDR3 has 14 residues. CDR3 sequence reads: CASSAGLGNYEQYF. The CDR3 DNA follows: TGTGCCAGCAGCGCCGGACTAGGGAACTACGAGCAGTACTTC.

There are a few counts of this clone. The V and J genes are TRBV30 and TRBJ1-2; 8 bases agree with TRBD1. This CDR3 region has 15 residues. The germline V gene has CDR1 GTSNPN and CDR2 SVGIG (reference sequence). V gave up 4 bases and J gave up 2 bases; unmatched junction bases: 9. The CDR3, as DNA: TGTGCCTGGAATTTACCGACAGGGGCGAACTATGGCTACACCTTC. This codes for CAWNLPTGANYGYTF. The full variable domain, completed using reference TRBV30 and TRBJ1-2, is SQTIHQWPATLVQPVGSPLSLECTVEGTSNPNLYWYRQAAGRGLQLLFYSVGIGQISSEVPQNLSASRPQDRQFILSSKKLLLSDSGFYLCAWNLPTGANYGYTFGSGTRLTVV.

This chain joins TRBV5-1 and TRBJ2-1; tentatively, D is TRBD1 (6 bases). CDR3 length equals 15 residues. Germline CDR1 reads SGHRS; CDR2 reads YFSETQ. V was shortened by 0 bases and J by 1 base, with 8 bases between the two germline ends. The CDR3: CASSLEGQSYNEQFF. CDR3 DNA sequence: TGCGCCAGCAGCTTGGAAGGACAGTCCTACAATGAGCAGTTCTTC.

The chain has TRBV24-1 and TRBJ2-5, with a tentative D call TRBD2 (5 bases). The germline gives CDR1 KGHDR, CDR2 SFDVKD. CDR3 size: 14 residues. V was trimmed by 5 bases and J by 2 bases, leaving 11 bases between them. The CDR3 DNA reads as TGTGCCACCAGTGTTAGGACTGTACAAGAGACCCAGTACTTC. Translated: CATSVRTVQETQYF.

The genes are TRBV5-5 and TRBJ1-6; maybe TRBD1 (6 bases). V lost 7 bases to trimming and J lost 2 bases, with 13 bases between them. The CDR3 extends over 15 amino acids. Germline CDR1 and CDR2: SGHKS and YYEKEE (reference sequence). CDR3 amino acids: CASSMGDTYNSPLHF. Here the CDR3 DNA reads TGTGCCAGCTCGATGGGGGACACCTATAATTCACCCCTCCACTTT.

This clone was seen only a few times. J is TRBJ2-3 and V is TRBV7-2; tentatively, D is TRBD2 (6 bases). The CDR3 is 15 residues long. The V gene lost 1 base and the J gene lost 4 bases, with 12 bases spanning the gap. Looked up from germline, CDR1 is SGHTA and CDR2 is FQGNSA. Written as DNA, the CDR3 is TGTGCCAGCAGCTTAGGTACTAGCAGAGCAGATACGCAGTATTTT. This sequence encodes CASSLGTSRADTQYF.

This rearrangement joins TRBV19 to TRBJ1-2; D is perhaps TRBD1 (6 bases). With 4 bases removed from V and 10 bases from J, the gap between germline ends came to 13 bases. The CDR3 sequence is 12 residues long. Looked up from germline, CDR1 is LNHDA and CDR2 is SQIVND (reference sequence). The CDR3 DNA reads as TGTGCCAGTAGTAGGGATACAGGGCCCTACACCTTC. Protein: CASSRDTGPYTF.

The rearrangement joins TRBV27 to TRBJ1-2; the D gene is possibly TRBD1 (5 bases). The V gene lost 5 bases and the J gene lost 0 bases, with 13 bases spanning the gap. This CDR3 spans 15 amino acids. Germline assignment: CDR1 MNHEY and CDR2 SMNVEV (reference sequence). The CDR3 region is CASSPNDRPNYGYTF. For the CDR3, the DNA is TGTGCCAGCAGTCCGAACGACAGACCTAACTATGGCTACACCTTC.

The chain employs TRBV28 and TRBJ2-7; a possible D gene is TRBD2 (5 bases). The V and J ends lost 5 bases and 0 bases respectively, with 14 bases between them. CDR1 and CDR2 (germline): MDHEN, SYDVKM. CDR3 length equals 15 residues. CDR3 in amino acids: CASSLPGESSYEQYF. The CDR3 bases are TGTGCCAGCAGTCTCCCCGGGGAGAGCTCCTACGAGCAGTACTTC.

The chain uses TRBV19 and TRBJ1-4; D remains ambiguous. V lost 7 bases and J lost 7, with 16 bases in between. The CDR3 spans 14 residues. CDR1 and CDR2 (germline): LNHDA, SQIVND (reference sequence). CDR3 bases: TGTGCCAGTACCGGCGGGAGTCCCCTTGAAAAACTGTTTTTT. This gives the protein CASTGGSPLEKLFF.